This T cell receptor (beta chain) was sequenced during a study of shared clonotypes between healthy human individuals. Study background: Each donor contributed plates that comprised three CD4 naive, three CD4 memory, two CD8 naive and one CD8 memory.

Whole-study results and caveats: Despite large depth, sorted-subset datasets appeared incompletely sequenced. Naive subsets usually exceeded memory subsets in estimated richness.

V was pared by 4 bases and J by 2 bases, with 9 bases of the junction left unmatched. The CDR3 length is 15 residues. CDR1 and CDR2 (germline): SGHNT, YYREEE (reference sequence). Generated by immunoSEQ multiplex PCR, the TCRdb table keeps only in-frame clones and is missing some. The sample carries a few million clones, about 92% recorded once. A remark on this clone: Its specificity is not known.

The V gene is TRBV5-4, the J gene TRBJ2-7; 7 bases are shared with TRBD2. The source material was naive CD4+ T cells sorted from blood. The subset here: CD45RA+ positively selected. The receptor was derived from a man between 18 and 35 years old in good health. CDR3 protein: CASSVEPSGAYEQYF. CDR3 sequence (DNA): TGTGCCAGCAGCGTAGAACCTAGCGGAGCCTACGAGCAGTACTTC.